What follows is one TCR beta chain and its context. Clones were sequenced by immunoSEQ multiplex PCR, and TCRdb holds only the in-frame ones, with some missing. The data show roughly 710,000 clones, 70% to 90% seen once. This record comes from a study of shared T cell receptors in the human thymus. From germline, CDR1 is ENHRY and CDR2 SYGVKD. V shed 6 bases and J shed 1 base, with 7 bases lying between them. The CDR3 is 13 residues long. These data also formed part of another study, on human thymus T cells. That study adds: Among the donors, all were healthy Finnish infants having corrective surgery for congenital heart defects.

The material sequenced was thymocytes. The chain joins TRBV10-3 to TRBJ1-3; D is possibly TRBD1 (6 bases). This sequence was found in a girl under three years old with a congenital heart defect. In DNA, the CDR3 is TGTGCCATCAGAGACAGGTCTGGAAACACCATATATTTT. Its translation is CAIRDRSGNTIYF.